The rows below give T cell receptor beta chains drawn from one sample of a study of cytomegalovirus exposure and HLA in healthy donors. The table came from immunoSEQ multiplex PCR; TCRdb's copy has only in-frame clones and leaves some out. This table holds about 70,000 clones, 60% to 80% found once. The sequenced sample was PBMCs. These TCRs come from a girl aged 5-17 years in good health and CMV-seropositive. CDR3s include the opening cysteine and the closing phenylalanine or tryptophan.

TRBV5-4,TRBJ2-7,CASSSLTGFYEQYF
TRBV2,TRBJ2-4,CASRGAFEVKNIQYF
TRBV5-1,TRBJ1-3,CASTTRGGVNTIYF
TRBV19,TRBJ1-5,CAIPRGLGRGKGTNQPQHF
TRBV28,TRBJ1-2,CASSARQGLYGYTF
TRBV19,TRBJ2-3,CASSIDDSRYTDTQYF
TRBV9,TRBJ2-3,CASSVVGSGISTDTQYF
TRBV30,TRBJ2-1,CAWSHKGQGYNEQFF
TRBV7-2,TRBJ2-5,CASSRGLRVAQETQYF
TRBV7-9,TRBJ1-6,CASTEAGTANSPLHF
TRBV7-9,TRBJ1-1,CASSNRGIALEAFF
TRBV5-4,TRBJ2-5,CASSFPFGETQYF
TRBV4-1,TRBJ2-1,CASSQPPGLAGIYEQFF
TRBV18,TRBJ2-3,CASSPGTSTDTQYF
TRBV5-1,TRBJ2-3,CASSLNSGFTDTQYF
TRBV6-6,TRBJ2-7,CASSRAGTGIYEQYF
TRBV7-8,TRBJ2-3,CASSDTGAGTDTQYF
TRBV10-3,TRBJ2-7,CAISEFRDYQRYEQYF
TRBV5-1,TRBJ1-2,CASSLEFRGAGGYTF
TRBV6-1,TRBJ2-1,CASSVRQVENNEQFF
TRBV5-1,TRBJ2-3,CASSPGGSADTQYF
TRBV29-1,TRBJ1-1,CSVARHIEAFF
TRBV7-9,TRBJ1-6,CASSLWSSYNSPLHF
TRBV9,TRBJ2-3,CASSVQGREDTQYF
TRBV19,TRBJ2-3,CASSPRQGLTDTQYF
TRBV6-1,TRBJ1-5,CASSEGTGGNQPQHF
TRBV7-2,TRBJ2-5,CASSLAGQVQETQYF
TRBV5-4,TRBJ2-7,CASARLLSGNSYEQYF
TRBV6-1,TRBJ1-2,CASSARNYGYTF
TRBV5-1,TRBJ2-1,CASSSRDSLNEQFF
TRBV7-9,TRBJ2-5,CASSPIPGTGIEETQYF
TRBV10-3,TRBJ2-1,CAISESRGHEQFF
TRBV19,TRBJ2-7,CASTGTGNPYEQYF
TRBV4-1,TRBJ2-7,CASSQEGLAGYEQYF
TRBV5-1,TRBJ2-1,CASSWRWTSGINNEQFF
TRBV10-3,TRBJ2-2,CAIGPGQDPTGELFF
TRBV18,TRBJ2-4,CASSPPGLAQAKNIQYF
TRBV28,TRBJ2-1,CASRGTSGYNEQFF
TRBV18,TRBJ1-2,CASSPGQGDGYTF
TRBV29-1,TRBJ1-1,CSVRGIANTEAFF
TRBV6-1,TRBJ2-7,CASSAAGVAYEQYF
TRBV18,TRBJ1-1,CASSPRGLNTEAFF
TRBV2,TRBJ2-7,CASSAGGALREQYF
TRBV25-1,TRBJ2-2,CASSEYVGSGGELFF
TRBV19,TRBJ2-4,CASSTPGRIQYF
TRBV5-1,TRBJ1-1,CASSPNRGREAEAFF